This TCR beta chain was recovered during a study of human T cells and chemical hapten exposure. General study findings and limits: No alteration of TCRs above 1 in 1000 frequency was seen with DPC sensitization.

Individual cDNA molecules each carried unique molecular identifiers attached by the library. One entry per CDR3 protein, called by TCRdb with MiXCR from the RACE reads. Seen here are around 340,000 distinct CDR3 sequences, around 7% observed once, and the top ten hold 7.5% to 9%. Points on this clonotype: What it binds is not known.

As to time point: patch test 1, 2 weeks after DPC sensitization. Documented treatment: therapeutic diphenylcyclopropenone sensitization with weekly scalp DPC. Germline values: CDR1 SGDLS, CDR2 YYNGEE. The CDR3 covers 19 residues. J gave up 0 bases and V 4 bases, and 10 bases lay outside the gene matches. The gene calls are TRBV9 and TRBJ2-6; 10 bases line up with TRBD1. The source material was whole blood, sampled in connection with sensitization to the hapten diphenylcyclopropenone (DPC). The sequence derives from a woman younger than 30 with alopecia areata. Some clones in this sample may be carry-over from other donors' samples. The CDR3 reads CASSTHRDRGYSGANVLTF. The CDR3 nucleotides read TGTGCCAGCAGCACCCACCGGGACAGGGGATACTCTGGGGCCAACGTCCTGACTTTC.